The next 11 T cell receptor beta chains were all read from a single sample in a study of cytotoxic CD8 clonotypes in ibrutinib-treated CLL. Sequencing was performed with immunoSEQ multiplex PCR; in TCRdb, only in-frame clones are kept and a portion is missing. The sample records hundreds of thousands of clones, roughly 70% being singletons. The starting material was PBMCs, obtained after 24 months of ibrutinib treatment. The receptor source for this set is a human donor with chronic lymphocytic leukemia.

The chain carries TRBV9 and TRBJ1-4; 7 bases line up with TRBD1. Germline trimming cut 2 bases from V and 7 bases from J; bases unmatched to any gene: 5. This CDR3 comprises 14 residues. Germline CDR1 and CDR2: SGDLS and YYNGEE. The CDR3 DNA sequence: TGTGCCAGCAGCGTCACAGGGGAGGGTGAAAAACTGTTTTTT. Protein sequence: CASSVTGEGEKLFF.

The chain joins TRBV5-1 to TRBJ1-2; maybe TRBD1 (5 bases). This CDR3 is 14 amino acids long. The V and J ends lost 6 bases and 6 bases respectively, with 18 bases between them. Germline V gene sequence: CDR1 SGHRS, CDR2 YFSETQ. DNA of the CDR3: TGCGCCAGCACCGAACCCTTCTCGGGGGATGGCTACACCTTC. Protein sequence: CASTEPFSGDGYTF.

The rearrangement uses TRBV7-9 and TRBJ1-5, with D maybe TRBD1 (5 bases). The CDR3 is made up of 14 amino acids. The V end was cut by 8 bases, the J end by 5 bases, with 16 bases between. CDR1 and CDR2 (germline): SEHNR, FQNEAQ (reference sequence). CDR3 region: CASQRTGGDQPQHF. CDR3 sequence (DNA): TGTGCCAGCCAGCGAACGGGGGGGGATCAGCCCCAGCATTTT.

This clone was observed once. The CDR3 loop reads CASSVTGTGELFF. The CDR3 DNA is TGTGCCAGCAGTGTAACAGGGACCGGGGAGCTGTTTTTT. J is TRBJ2-2 and V is TRBV6-6; D is perhaps TRBD1 (6 bases). Trimming shortened V by 5 bases and J by 5 bases, and 9 bases separated the two germline ends. CDR1 is MNHNY and CDR2 is SVGAGI in the germline V gene (reference sequence). The CDR3 contains 13 residues.

The chain employs TRBV25-1 and TRBJ2-7; D is undetermined. The V gene's germline CDR1 is MGHDK and CDR2 SYGVNS. Trimming stripped 6 bases from V and 5 bases from J, with 14 bases between. This CDR3 has 13 residues. CDR3: CASRAQEGNEQYF. The CDR3 nucleotides read TGTGCCAGCAGGGCCCAAGAAGGGAACGAGCAGTACTTC.

CDR3 DNA: TGTGCCAGCAGCTTAGCGGGACCAATTCGGAATGAGCAGTTCTTC. This translates into CASSLAGPIRNEQFF. The chain carries TRBV7-9 and TRBJ2-1; either TRBD1 or TRBD2 may fit D (5 bases each). The V gene's germline CDR1 is SEHNR and CDR2 FQNEAQ (reference sequence). The CDR3 is 15 amino acids. Trimming cost V 0 bases and J 7 bases, with 13 bases left between them.

The V gene is TRBV6-5, the J gene TRBJ1-2, with D possibly matching TRBD1 (6 bases). The CDR3 consists of 14 residues. Germline values: CDR1 MNHEY, CDR2 SVGAGI. V lost 8 bases and J lost 4, with 17 bases in between. CDR3 nucleotides: TGTGCCAGCGCCAGGGGAAGTGCTGGCTATGGCTACACCTTC. Amino acid sequence: CASARGSAGYGYTF.

The chain recombines TRBV25-1 with TRBJ2-3; TRBD2 agrees at 7 bases. The germline V gene encodes CDR1 MGHDK and CDR2 SYGVNS. The V gene end was trimmed by 1 base and the J gene end by 4 bases; junction bases not matched to a gene: 5. This CDR3 has 15 residues. The CDR3 nucleotides are TGTGCCAGCAGTGAATGGGGAGGGAGGGCAGATACGCAGTATTTT. This gives the protein CASSEWGGRADTQYF. The full variable domain, completed using reference TRBV25-1 and TRBJ2-3, is EADIYQTPRYLVIGTGKKITLECSQTMGHDKMYWYQQDPGMELHLIHYSYGVNSTEKGDLSSESTVSRIRTEHFPLTLESARPSHTSQYLCASSEWGGRADTQYFGPGTRLTVL.

The genes are TRBV14 and TRBJ1-2; D not certain. V was cut by 0 bases and J by 3 bases, with 17 bases left in between. The CDR3 covers 17 residues. Per the germline V gene, CDR1 is SGHDN and CDR2 is FVKESK. The CDR3 protein is CASSQDLGPALDYGYTF. The CDR3 coding sequence is TGTGCCAGCAGCCAAGATCTTGGACCCGCCCTTGACTATGGCTACACCTTC.

J is TRBJ2-1 and V is TRBV25-1; 8 positions match TRBD2. The CDR3 consists of 16 residues. CDR1 and CDR2 (germline): MGHDK, SYGVNS. Trimming at V came to 3 bases and at J to 0 bases, leaving 4 bases not matched to a gene. The CDR3 spells CASSEISGSSYNEQFF. DNA for the CDR3: TGTGCCAGCAGTGAGATAAGCGGGAGCTCCTACAATGAGCAGTTCTTC.

J is TRBJ1-1 and V is TRBV5-1, with 8 bases lining up with TRBD1. The CDR3 loop spans 14 amino acids. Looked up from germline, CDR1 is SGHRS and CDR2 is YFSETQ. V was pared by 4 bases and J by 4 bases, with 6 bases of the junction left unmatched. The CDR3 sequence: CASSGRTGSTEAFF. The CDR3, as DNA: TGCGCCAGCAGCGGACGGACAGGGAGCACTGAAGCTTTCTTT.